This passage covers 18 T cell receptor beta chains from one sample sequenced in a study of T cells in Graves' hyperthyroidism and ophthalmopathy. TCR beta CDR3 regions were amplified from RNA transcripts. Using the HTBI primer set, a first-round RT-PCR was run on the TCR CDR3. TCRdb recomputed calls from the multiplex PCR reads with MiXCR, one row per CDR3 protein. The sample includes approximately 640,000 distinct CDR3 sequences, nearly 45% of them seen just once. Input material: peripheral blood or thyroid tissue (not recorded which). All receptors come from an adult man with Graves' disease, either hyperthyroidism or ophthalmopathy (not recorded which).

Worth noting for this clonotype: An end of the junction does not agree with germline; a read error may underlie this. V gene TRBV29-1 combines with J gene TRBJ1-3; D ambiguous. Germline V gene data show CDR1 as SQVTM and CDR2 as ANQGSEA. The CDR3 loop spans 9 amino acids. CDR3 residues: CSVEVPGDF. In DNA form, the CDR3 reads TGCAGCGTTGAGGTCCCTGGGGATTTT.

There are many counts of this clonotype. The J gene is TRBJ2-7, the V gene TRBV7-2; D is ambiguous. Germline values: CDR1 SGHTA, CDR2 FQGNSA. This CDR3 is 11 amino acids long. V shed 4 bases and J shed 6 bases, with 7 bases lying between them. CDR3 residues: CASSSLSEQYF. The CDR3 coding sequence is TGTGCCAGCAGCTCATTGTCCGAGCAGTACTTC.

The rearrangement links TRBV29-1 to TRBJ1-4; unclear D gene. Germline lookup yields CDR1 SQVTM and CDR2 ANQGSEA. V lost 4 bases, J lost 8 bases, and 17 bases lay in between. The CDR3 has 14 residues. This chain's CDR3 is CSVGSGAVQEKLFF. CDR3 DNA sequence: TGCAGCGTTGGGTCTGGCGCGGTTCAGGAAAAACTGTTTTTT.

Notes on this clonotype: This sequence may be a read error, since a much larger clone differs from it by one base. This chain joins TRBV29-1 and TRBJ2-7; maybe TRBD2 (6 bases). CDR1 SQVTM and CDR2 ANQGSEA come from the germline V gene. This CDR3 contains 14 residues. Here the CDR3 DNA reads TGCGGCGTTGTCCAGGGAGGCTTAGCCTACGAGCAGTACTTC. It encodes CGVVQGGLAYEQYF.

The chain couples TRBV12-3 or TRBV12-4 to TRBJ1-5; D gene ambiguous. V was shortened by 6 bases and J by 7 bases, with 13 bases between the two germline ends. The CDR3 has 13 amino acids. CDR3 DNA: TGTGCCAGCAGCTATCCCGGCTTCCAGCCCCAGCATTTT. This translates into CASSYPGFQPQHF.

This clonotype was seen a handful of times. The rearrangement joins TRBV20-1 to TRBJ1-4; possible D gene TRBD1, 6 bases. Germline-derived CDR1 and CDR2 are DFQATT and SNEGSKA (reference sequence). Trimming took 6 bases from V and 12 from J, leaving 17 bases between them. CDR3 length equals 12 residues. Written as DNA, the CDR3 is TGCAGTGCCCCACTACAGGGAGAGGAACTGTTTTTT. Protein: CSAPLQGEELFF.

The chain links TRBV7-9 to TRBJ1-5, with 8 nucleotides matching TRBD1. The CDR3 covers 15 residues. J gave up 6 bases and V 5 bases, and 9 bases lay outside the gene matches. The germline V gene has CDR1 SEHNR and CDR2 FQNEAQ (reference sequence). The DNA for the CDR3 is TGTGCCAGCAGCCGGACAGGGTCTGAAGGTCAGCCCCAGCATTTT. Its translation is CASSRTGSEGQPQHF.

This clonotype was seen repeatedly, ten times or more. The genes are TRBV9 and TRBJ1-2; TRBD1 agrees at 8 bases. Trimming at V came to 4 bases and at J to 3 bases, leaving 5 bases not matched to a gene. Germline CDR1 SGDLS, CDR2 YYNGEE. CDR3 length equals 14 residues. The CDR3, as DNA: TGTGCCAGCAGCCGAGGACAGGGCGACTATGGCTACACCTTC. It specifies CASSRGQGDYGYTF. Filled out from reference TRBV9 and TRBJ1-2, the complete variable domain reads DSGVTQTPKHLITATGQRVTLRCSPRSGDLSVYWYQQSLDQGLQFLIQYYNGEERAKGNILERFSAQQFPDLHSELNLSSLELGDSALYFCASSRGQGDYGYTFGSGTRLTVV.

The rearrangement links TRBV24-1 to TRBJ1-2; possibly TRBD1 for D (5 bases). Germline CDR1 is KGHDR and CDR2 is SFDVKD. CDR3 size: 16 residues. V lost 3 bases to trimming and J lost 4 bases, with 17 bases between them. CDR3 sequence reads: CATSDINFAGPYGYTF. CDR3 bases: TGTGCCACCAGTGATATAAACTTTGCAGGGCCCTATGGCTACACCTTC.

The gene calls are TRBV2 and TRBJ2-5; the D gene could be TRBD1 or TRBD2 (7 bases each). V shed 7 bases and J shed 4 bases, with 19 bases lying between them. This CDR3 contains 15 residues. Germline CDR1 reads SNHLY; CDR2 reads FYNNEI. CDR3 sequence (DNA): TGTGCCAGCACCTACCGGGCAGGGGGGGGAGAGACCCAGTACTTC. Translating gives CASTYRAGGGETQYF.

The chain links TRBV29-1 to TRBJ1-2, with 7 bases fitting TRBD1. Germline values: CDR1 SQVTM, CDR2 ANQGSEA. Trimming removed 8 bases from V and 8 bases from J; junction bases left unmatched: 11. The CDR3 contains 12 residues. In DNA form, the CDR3 reads TGCAGCAGTTATCGACAGGGAGGCGGCTACACCTTC. Amino acid sequence: CSSYRQGGGYTF.

Concerning this clonotype: It may be a read error: a sequence one base away is much more abundant. The chain employs TRBV7-3 and TRBJ1-1; no clear D gene. The germline V gene has CDR1 SGHTA and CDR2 FQGTGA. CDR3 length equals 14 residues. Here the CDR3 reads CASGFPSMNTEAFF. The CDR3 DNA reads as TGTGCCAGCGGCTTCCCTAGCATGAACACTGAAGCTTTCTTT.

This clonotype was picked up a small number of times. This may be a read error: a much more frequent sequence differs by one nucleotide. The chain links TRBV12-3 or TRBV12-4 to TRBJ1-4; 11 bases agree with TRBD1. The V and J ends lost 5 bases and 6 bases, in that order; junction bases with no gene match: 2. This CDR3 spans 14 amino acids. The CDR3 is CASSEGQGDEKLFF. The DNA of the CDR3 is TGTGCCAGCAGTGAGGGACAGGGGGATGAAAAACTGTTTTTT.

V is TRBV10-3 and J is TRBJ2-5; 8 bases line up with TRBD2. Trimming took 3 bases from V and 5 from J; bases not matched to a gene: 2. Per the germline V gene, CDR1 is ENHRY and CDR2 is SYGVKD. CDR3 length: 13 amino acids. The CDR3 sequence: CAISDPGGETQYF. The CDR3 DNA follows: TGTGCCATCAGTGACCCGGGAGGGGAGACCCAGTACTTC.

This clonotype has only a few counts. The chain is built from TRBV7-6 and TRBJ2-7; 9 nucleotides agree with TRBD1. Germline CDR1 SGHVS, CDR2 FNYEAQ. The V gene end was trimmed by 5 bases and the J gene end by 5 bases; junction bases not matched to a gene: 7. The CDR3 length is 14 residues. This CDR3 is CASSVRDRAHEQYF. The CDR3 nucleotides read TGTGCCAGCAGCGTCCGGGACAGGGCCCACGAGCAGTACTTC.

The rearrangement links TRBV20-1 to TRBJ2-5, with D perhaps assigned TRBD1 or TRBD2 (6 bases each). Per germline, CDR1 DFQATT and CDR2 SNEGSKA (reference sequence). This CDR3 is built from 13 residues. The CDR3 sequence: CRIGGGFQETQYF. The CDR3 bases are TGCAGGATCGGGGGCGGGTTCCAAGAGACCCAGTACTTC.

The gene calls are TRBV24-1 and TRBJ2-2, with 8 bases matching TRBD1. Germline CDR1 reads KGHDR; CDR2 reads SFDVKD. J gave up 1 base and V 1 base, and 7 bases lay outside the gene matches. The CDR3 has 18 residues. CDR3 DNA sequence: TGTGCCACCAGTGATTTTAGGGTTGACAGGGGGAACACCGGGGAGCTGTTTTTT. This sequence encodes CATSDFRVDRGNTGELFF.

J is TRBJ1-5 and V is TRBV7-6, with TRBD1 as a possible D gene (5 bases). The CDR3 extends over 15 amino acids. Germline V gene data show CDR1 as SGHVS and CDR2 as FNYEAQ. The V end lost 7 bases, the J end lost 3 bases, and 16 bases lay between the germline ends. The CDR3 here is CASTHAGGFNQPQHF. The CDR3 region has the DNA TGTGCCAGCACTCACGCGGGGGGATTCAATCAGCCCCAGCATTTT.